The 13 T cell receptor beta chains given below trace back to one sample, sequenced in a study of blood T cell repertoires in COVID-19 (TCRdb year 2020). The library was produced with the immunoSEQ multiplex PCR assay. Drawn from immuneACCESS, this table holds only the in-frame rearrangements with V and J called that TCRdb kept. Clones are partly lost; checked studies trace under half to an unresolved V gene and leave the rest unexplained. The sample has more than 350,000 clones on record, around nine tenths of them singletons. Clones ranked in the top ten supply around 9.3% of the sample. Material for sequencing was PBMCs or T cells enriched from blood (not recorded which). These receptors were taken from a woman aged 50 to 60 who had recovered from COVID-19.

This chain uses TRBV7-2 with TRBJ2-7, with 8 bases fitting TRBD2. Germline loops: CDR1 SGHTA, CDR2 FQGNSA. The CDR3 length is 16 residues. The V gene end was trimmed by 1 base and the J gene end by 4 bases; junction bases not matched to a gene: 9. CDR3 DNA sequence: TGTGCCAGCAGCTTAGTCGGGCGGGGGGCCTCATACGAGCAGTACTTC. Its protein is CASSLVGRGASYEQYF. Filled out from reference TRBV7-2 and TRBJ2-7, the complete variable domain reads GAGVSQSPSNKVTEKGKDVELRCDPISGHTALYWYRQSLGQGLEFLIYFQGNSAPDKSGLPSDRFSAERTGGSVSTLTIQRTQQEDSAVYLCASSLVGRGASYEQYFGPGTRLTVT.

J is TRBJ2-7 and V is TRBV11-2; D may be TRBD1 (5 bases). Trimming cost V 1 base and J 3 bases, with 7 bases left between them. The CDR3 is 13 residues long. CDR1 is SGHAT, CDR2 FQNNGV, per germline. The CDR3 loop is CASSLGQYYEQYF. For the CDR3, the DNA is TGTGCCAGCAGCTTAGGACAGTACTACGAGCAGTACTTC.

CDR3 in DNA: TGCAGCGTTGATTCAGGGGGCGTTGGAAACACCATATATTTT. Its translation is CSVDSGGVGNTIYF. The chain uses TRBV29-1 and TRBJ1-3; 8 bases are shared with TRBD1. V trimming: 3 bases; J trimming: 3 bases; junction bases outside the gene matches: 4. CDR1 SQVTM and CDR2 ANQGSEA come from the germline V gene. The CDR3 covers 14 residues.

V and J are TRBV7-6 and TRBJ1-3; D is unclear. Germline-derived CDR1 and CDR2 are SGHVS and FNYEAQ. Trimming removed 2 bases from V and 1 base from J, with 15 bases in between. This CDR3 is built from 17 residues. The DNA of the CDR3 is TGTGCCAGCAGCTTATCTGGAGGACGTATTTCTGGAAACACCATATATTTT. Its translation is CASSLSGGRISGNTIYF.

The V and J genes are TRBV30 and TRBJ2-7, with D tentatively TRBD2 (6 bases). This CDR3 is 13 amino acids long. V lost 2 bases and J lost 4, with 12 bases in between. Looked up from germline, CDR1 is GTSNPN and CDR2 is SVGIG (reference sequence). The CDR3 coding sequence is TGTGCCTGGAGTCCAACTAGCAGATACGAGCAGTACTTC. Translation gives CAWSPTSRYEQYF.

This chain connects TRBV28 to TRBJ1-3; D is ambiguous. The CDR3 length is 13 residues. Deletions cut 6 bases from V and 3 bases from J, with 9 bases between. Germline V gives CDR1 MDHEN, CDR2 SYDVKM. CDR3 in DNA: TGTGCCAGCAGCCTGAGCCGTGGAAACACCATATATTTT. This encodes CASSLSRGNTIYF.

The chain has TRBV4-2 and TRBJ2-1; 12 bases match TRBD1. Germline V CDR1 and CDR2: LGHNA, YNFKEQ. Losses at the gene ends were 2 bases for V and 7 bases for J; bases not matched to a gene: 6. This CDR3 spans 16 amino acids. Here the CDR3 reads CASSQSGTGGGNEQFF. CDR3 nucleotide sequence: TGTGCCAGCAGCCAATCCGGGACAGGGGGCGGAAATGAGCAGTTCTTC.

V usage is TRBV7-9 and J usage is TRBJ2-5, with a tentative D call TRBD2 (7 bases). The germline CDR1 and CDR2 sequences are SEHNR and FQNEAQ (reference sequence). This CDR3 has 15 residues. The V end was cut by 5 bases, the J end by 2 bases, with 15 bases between. CDR3 sequence reads: CASSPDGGPQETQYF. The CDR3 DNA reads as TGTGCCAGCAGCCCGGACGGGGGGCCGCAAGAGACCCAGTACTTC. The complete variable domain, with remaining parts taken from reference TRBV7-9 and TRBJ2-5, reads DTGVSQNPRHKITKRGQNVTFRCDPISEHNRLYWYRQTLGQGPEFLTYFQNEAQLEKSRLLSDRFSAERPKGSFSTLEIQRTEQGDSAMYLCASSPDGGPQETQYFGPGTRLLVL.

This clone appeared once. The V gene is TRBV28, the J gene TRBJ2-7, with unresolved D. V was cut by 4 bases and J by 3 bases, with 7 bases left in between. The CDR3 has 12 amino acids. The germline gives CDR1 MDHEN, CDR2 SYDVKM. Here the CDR3 reads CASSSISYEQYF. The CDR3 DNA follows: TGTGCCAGCAGTTCCATCAGCTACGAGCAGTACTTC.

The chain carries TRBV7-9 and TRBJ2-1; 7 bases are shared with TRBD2. Germline V lookup: CDR1 SEHNR, CDR2 FQNEAQ (reference sequence). J gave up 0 bases and V 5 bases, and 4 bases lay outside the gene matches. The CDR3 sequence is 15 residues long. CDR3 loop: CASSIPSGSYNEQFF. CDR3 in DNA: TGTGCCAGCAGCATCCCTAGCGGCTCCTACAATGAGCAGTTCTTC.

V is TRBV6-2 or TRBV6-3 and J is TRBJ2-3, with D unclear. CDR1 is MNHEY, CDR2 SVGEGT, per germline. CDR3 size: 15 residues. Deletions cut 6 bases from V and 0 bases from J, with 13 bases between. The CDR3 nucleotides read TGTGCCAGCAGCCCCACGCGTTCGAGCACAGATACGCAGTATTTT. It translates to CASSPTRSSTDTQYF.

The chain joins TRBV10-3 to TRBJ1-5; 7 nucleotides line up with TRBD1. Germline V lookup: CDR1 ENHRY, CDR2 SYGVKD. The CDR3 consists of 16 residues. Trimming cost V 10 bases and J 2 bases; bases outside gene matches: 14. For the CDR3, the DNA is TGTGCCACGCAGGGACAGCCTAGGGATGGCAATCAGCCCCAGCATTTT. Translated, it gives CATQGQPRDGNQPQHF.

V is TRBV18 and J is TRBJ1-2, with D possibly matching TRBD1 (6 bases). Per the germline V gene, CDR1 is KGHSH and CDR2 is LQKENI. This CDR3 is 13 amino acids long. V lost 6 bases and J 4 bases, leaving 12 bases between the germline ends. The chain's CDR3 is CASSPDSSYGYTF. The CDR3 nucleotides read TGTGCCAGCTCCCCGGACAGTTCCTATGGCTACACCTTC. Full variable domain (rest looked up from reference TRBV18 and TRBJ1-2): NAGVMQNPRHLVRRRGQEARLRCSPMKGHSHVYWYRQLPEEGLKFMVYLQKENIIDESGMPKERFSAEFPKEGPSILRIQQVVRGDSAAYFCASSPDSSYGYTFGSGTRLTVV.